This is a list of T cell receptor beta chains from one sample in a study of response to subunit inactivated influenza vaccine. TCRdb fed the RT-PCR reads into MiXCR, producing one record per CDR3 protein. This sample yields hundreds of thousands of distinct CDR3 sequences, of which less than 25% are seen a single time; roughly 10% belongs to the top ten. Sequencing used PBMCs from blood, obtained approximately 22 months after vaccination. The receptors stem from a man aged 50 to 69 who received an inactivated influenza vaccine. Each CDR3 is given with its conserved first and last residue. A D gene is named only where the DNA matches it firmly.

D gene,V gene,CDR3 protein
TRBD1,TRBV18,CASALTGAGGNTIYF
NA,TRBV2,CASSATDQPQHF
TRBD2,TRBV7-2,CASSGQAGLDTQYF
NA,TRBV30,CALTVTSYEQYF
NA,TRBV12-3/TRBV12-4,CASSRTESNQPKHF
TRBD2,TRBV5-1,CASSIGLALGNEQFF
NA,TRBV20-1,CSATTGRTDPGGPQHF
NA,TRBV4-2,CASSQDVGLGTDTQYF
NA,TRBV5-1,CASSLEVRGSNIQYF
NA,TRBV5-1,CASSFSGVSGYEQYF
NA,TRBV2,CASTNRGDGSTTQYF
NA,TRBV27,CASSSPTVTSYNEQFF
TRBD1,TRBV6-1,CATFRSGQGRTLHF
NA,TRBV7-2,CASSQAPGQANYGYTF
TRBD1,TRBV12-3/TRBV12-4,CASGILDRVGNYGYTF
NA,TRBV5-4,CASSTSGKPYYGYTF
NA,TRBV27,CASSLNRAYNEQFF
TRBD1,TRBV6-1,CASRPWTGGDNEQFF
NA,TRBV29-1,CSVEPGYETQYF
NA,TRBV20-1,CSASRQDPNQPQHF
NA,TRBV6-1,CASSEFMDSPLHF
NA,TRBV7-2,CASSYRHTGGNQPQHF